This record covers a single TCR beta chain. A read error may produce the germline difference seen at one junction end. RNA was extracted from whole blood without cell sorting, alongside germline DNA. Collection of around 4 milliliters of peripheral blood took place before surgery. The sample originates from a study of tumor-infiltrating lymphocytes in primary liver carcinoma. Study-level information: These patients were men and women whose ages were 30 to 69 years. Tumors, staged T1-T3 N0M0, spanned about 4.2 to 11 cm.

CDR3 length: 17 amino acids. Germline values: CDR1 SGHAT, CDR2 FQNNGV. A constant-region primer served to make TCR beta cDNA from about 490 ng total RNA. Three-round nested multiplex PCR performed with slightly modified ARM-PCR produced the TCR beta libraries. A C-beta reverse primer was combined with TRBV1-TRBV30 forward primers in the first two PCR rounds, and each round had around 10 cycles. TCRdb redid the calling of the multiplex PCR reads with MiXCR, one entry per CDR3 protein. The sample holds 300,000 to 400,000 distinct CDR3 sequences; around 60% are singletons and the top ten take about 6%. The chain joins TRBV11-2 to TRBJ2-7; 11 bases align to TRBD2. The origin of this receptor is a middle-aged man with primary liver carcinoma and hepatitis B virus infection. Sequenced sample: peripheral blood. The CDR3 DNA sequence: TGTGCCAGCAGCTTAGCGGGACTAGCGGTTAGCTCATACGAGAAGTACTTC. It translates to CASSLAGLAVSSYEKYF.